Below are 12 T cell receptor beta chains sequenced from a single sample in a study of cytomegalovirus exposure and HLA in healthy donors. The data were produced by immunoSEQ multiplex PCR, yet TCRdb's version contains in-frame clones alone and is incomplete. The repertoire holds 100,000 to 130,000 clones, with nearly 97% as singletons. Sequences were obtained from PBMCs. The receptors here all came from a woman between 18 and 29 years old in good health and CMV-seronegative.

The chain uses TRBV7-8 and TRBJ1-5; D possibly corresponds to TRBD1 (6 bases). From germline, CDR1 is SGHVS and CDR2 FQNEAQ. Trimming cost V 5 bases and J 2 bases, with 13 bases left between them. The CDR3 covers 15 residues. CDR3 residues: CASSPNHRGNQPQHF. The CDR3 bases are TGTGCCAGCAGCCCAAACCACAGGGGCAATCAGCCCCAGCATTTT.

This chain connects TRBV7-8 to TRBJ2-3, with 8 bases that match TRBD2. Germline trimming cut 5 bases from V and 3 bases from J; bases unmatched to any gene: 7. Germline V gives CDR1 SGHVS, CDR2 FQNEAQ. The CDR3 runs to 15 residues. This CDR3 reads CASSPKRGITDTQYF. In DNA form, the CDR3 reads TGTGCCAGCAGCCCGAAGCGGGGGATAACAGATACGCAGTATTTT.

The chain carries TRBV28 and TRBJ2-7, with TRBD2 matching over 10 bases. In germline, CDR1 is MDHEN, CDR2 SYDVKM. The V segment lost 7 bases and the J segment 3 bases; nucleotides outside the gene matches: 6. The CDR3 spans 14 residues. The CDR3 spells CASIPSGGGYEQYF. In DNA, the CDR3 is TGTGCCAGCATCCCTAGCGGGGGCGGCTACGAGCAGTACTTC.

The chain is built from TRBV15 and TRBJ2-7, with D possibly matching TRBD2 (5 bases). The V and J ends lost 3 bases and 6 bases respectively, with 15 bases between them. CDR1 is LNHNV and CDR2 is YYDKDF in the germline V gene (reference sequence). The CDR3 is 14 amino acids. The CDR3 reads CATSSQGGRAEQYF. DNA of the CDR3: TGTGCCACCAGCAGCCAAGGAGGAAGGGCCGAGCAGTACTTC.

The V call is TRBV30, the J call TRBJ2-7, with D tentatively TRBD1 (6 bases). The CDR3 is 13 amino acids. Germline V gives CDR1 GTSNPN, CDR2 SVGIG (reference sequence). Between the trimmed V and J ends, which lost 2 bases and 8 bases, there was a span of 16 bases. The CDR3 DNA follows: TGTGCCTGGAGTAGGGGGACCCAGTTGAAGCAGTACTTC. Protein product: CAWSRGTQLKQYF.

The J gene is TRBJ1-1, the V gene TRBV5-5, with D tentatively TRBD1 (6 bases). CDR3 size: 18 residues. Trimming shortened V by 0 bases and J by 3 bases, and 21 bases separated the two germline ends. The germline V gene encodes CDR1 SGHKS and CDR2 YYEKEE (reference sequence). CDR3 bases: TGTGCCAGCAGCTTGGCCAAGAACCGGGGGGCCTTAGACACTGAAGCTTTCTTT. It yields the protein CASSLAKNRGALDTEAFF.

The genes are TRBV10-3 and TRBJ1-6; TRBD1 might be the D (5 bases). This CDR3 is 13 amino acids long. Per germline, CDR1 ENHRY and CDR2 SYGVKD. V was clipped by 9 bases and J by 0 bases, with 6 bases between them. The CDR3 region is CAMTDSYNSPLHF. CDR3 DNA sequence: TGTGCCATGACAGACTCCTATAATTCACCCCTCCACTTT.

The CDR3 coding sequence is TGCGCCAGCAGCCAAGCCCCAGGGGGCGTCTTAAATGGCTACACCTTC. It specifies CASSQAPGGVLNGYTF. The chain links TRBV4-3 to TRBJ1-2, with 8 positions matching TRBD1. V lost 1 base and J lost 6; bases outside the gene matches: 10. There are 16 residues in the CDR3. Germline-derived CDR1 and CDR2 are LGHNA and YSLEER.

The chain employs TRBV5-4 and TRBJ2-6, with a weak D call TRBD1 (6 bases). The V gene lost 2 bases and the J gene lost 2 bases, with 11 bases spanning the gap. This CDR3 is 16 amino acids long. Germline-derived CDR1 and CDR2 are SGHNT and YYREEE (reference sequence). For the CDR3, the DNA is TGTGCCAGCAGCTTACCGGGGACAACTGGGGCCAACGTCCTGACTTTC. This codes for CASSLPGTTGANVLTF.

J is TRBJ1-1 and V is TRBV28; possible D gene TRBD1, 5 bases. Germline V gene lookup returns CDR1 MDHEN and CDR2 SYDVKM. Trimming removed 1 base at V and 4 bases at J, with 13 bases between. The CDR3 extends over 15 amino acids. CDR3 residues: CASSLSLTGVTEAFF. The CDR3 DNA sequence: TGTGCCAGCAGTTTATCTCTCACGGGGGTCACTGAAGCTTTCTTT. The full variable domain, rest sourced from reference TRBV28 and TRBJ1-1, is DVKVTQSSRYLVKRTGEKVFLECVQDMDHENMFWYRQDPGLGLRLIYFSYDVKMKEKGDIPEGYSVSREKKERFSLILESASTNQTSMYLCASSLSLTGVTEAFFGQGTRLTVV.

The V and J genes are TRBV18 and TRBJ1-4; D gene uncertain. V lost 1 base and J 0 bases, leaving 12 bases between the germline ends. The CDR3 covers 17 residues. Looked up from germline, CDR1 is KGHSH and CDR2 is LQKENI. CDR3 coding DNA: TGTGCCAGCTCACCACTGGAGTACACTGCAACTAATGAAAAACTGTTTTTT. It yields the protein CASSPLEYTATNEKLFF.

CDR3 sequence reads: CASSSTSGGPYEQYF. The CDR3 DNA is TGTGCCAGCAGCTCGACTAGCGGGGGGCCCTACGAGCAGTACTTC. The rearrangement joins TRBV28 to TRBJ2-7; 13 bases are shared with TRBD2. From germline, CDR1 is MDHEN and CDR2 SYDVKM. The CDR3 sequence is 15 residues long. V lost 6 bases and J lost 2; bases outside the gene matches: 4.